This T cell receptor beta chain was retrieved from a study of OX40 agonist ivuxolimab in advanced cancers. Study background: Hepatocellular carcinoma, melanoma, renal cell or head and neck cancer affected the dose-escalation patients. Checkpoint inhibitors had been given previously to over 30% of patients. Subjects had a mean age of about 60 years, with a range of roughly 23 to 79; less than 90% were male.

Study-wide results and caveats: Clonal expansion was seen in CD4+ and CD8+ blood T cells by week 6 at 0.1 to 3.0 mg/kg.

Germline values: CDR1 MNHNS, CDR2 SASEGT. The length of the CDR3 is 14 residues. With 3 bases clipped from V and 7 bases from J, the junction kept 4 bases outside the gene matches. Profiled with immunoSEQ multiplex PCR; TCRdb holds only in-frame clones, not every one. The repertoire consists of 60,000 or so clones, with about nine tenths occurring once and the leading ten covering under 20%. Of note for this clone: Its antigen is currently unknown.

The source of this sequence is an adult with an advanced solid tumor such as melanoma, head and neck, liver or kidney cancer. The chain carries TRBV6-1 and TRBJ1-5, with 9 bases lining up with TRBD1. The input for sequencing was CD4+ or CD8+ T cells sorted from blood, taken in a trial of the OX40 agonist ivuxolimab. The DNA for the CDR3 is TGTGCCAGCAGTGAGGGGACAGGGAAACAGCCCCAGCATTTT. It translates to CASSEGTGKQPQHF.